This TCR beta chain was profiled in a study of blood T cell repertoires in COVID-19. Overall study context: Whether acute or convalescent, the COVID-19 samples came from the United States, Italy and Spain. Sources were T cells, B-cell-depleted T cells, or PBMCs; the material itself was cDNA or gDNA.

CDR1 is SGHAT and CDR2 is FQNNGV in the germline V gene. CDR3 length equals 14 residues. Trimming left V 4 bases short and J 6 bases short, with 12 bases between. In the original workflow: Amplification from reference gene primers served as the basis for estimated nucleated cell counts. TCRdb keeps only in-frame clones here, not all; method: immunoSEQ multiplex PCR. That table supplies the V and J calls and clone size; D and trimming were determined from the DNA. The table records just under 150,000 clones, approximately 88% of them present only once. This clonotype originated in a human donor in a cohort sampled during active COVID-19. Sequencing was carried out using peripheral blood. The chain joins TRBV11-2 to TRBJ2-2, with a possible D match to TRBD2 (6 bases). CDR3 nucleotide sequence: TGTGCCAGCAGCTCCCTGACTAGTGCCGGGGAGCTGTTTTTT. This translates into CASSSLTSAGELFF.